This T cell receptor beta chain was retrieved from a study of metastatic and nonmetastatic thyroid tumors. For the study at large: The authors compared repertoires across blood and tumor or nodule tissue from malignant and benign thyroid patients.

With MiXCR, TCRdb called clones anew from the PCR reads. The repertoire consists of more than 10,000 clones, with roughly 23% occurring once and the leading ten covering roughly 3.9%. Many counts were recorded for this clone. Trimming left V 3 bases short and J 7 bases short, with 19 bases between. Germline V gene lookup returns CDR1 SGDLS and CDR2 YYNGEE. The CDR3 is 15 amino acids. Treatment of any kind had been given to no patient before thyroid surgery. Sequenced sample: blood. The chain employs TRBV9 and TRBJ1-1, with unresolved D. The TCR originated in a female donor with papillary thyroid cancer or a benign thyroid nodule (not recorded which). Some clones in this sample may be carry-over from other donors' samples. CDR3 residues: CASSAGVFGSGEAFF. CDR3 in DNA: TGTGCCAGCAGCGCTGGGGTTTTCGGGTCGGGTGAAGCTTTCTTT.